Sequencing of this T cell receptor beta chain was carried out in a study of response to subunit inactivated influenza vaccine. V was clipped by 3 bases and J by 3 bases; unmatched bases: 0. Germline CDR1 SQVTM, CDR2 ANQGSEA. The CDR3 has 12 amino acids. Study results and limitations: The authors suggested that every seasonal influenza vaccination recruits few new T cells.

This clonotype has a count of ten or more. As yet, its antigen is unknown. MiXCR, applied by TCRdb to the RT-PCR reads, yields one record per CDR3 protein. The sample yields 700,000 to 800,000 distinct CDR3 sequences, less than 20% seen once. This sequence was found in a middle-aged man who received an inactivated influenza vaccine. The chain joins TRBV29-1 to TRBJ2-7, with 9 bases lining up with TRBD1. Sequencing was performed on PBMCs from blood, taken roughly 5 days after vaccination. This CDR3 reads CSVEGQGYEQYF. The DNA of the CDR3 is TGCAGCGTTGAGGGACAGGGCTACGAGCAGTACTTC.